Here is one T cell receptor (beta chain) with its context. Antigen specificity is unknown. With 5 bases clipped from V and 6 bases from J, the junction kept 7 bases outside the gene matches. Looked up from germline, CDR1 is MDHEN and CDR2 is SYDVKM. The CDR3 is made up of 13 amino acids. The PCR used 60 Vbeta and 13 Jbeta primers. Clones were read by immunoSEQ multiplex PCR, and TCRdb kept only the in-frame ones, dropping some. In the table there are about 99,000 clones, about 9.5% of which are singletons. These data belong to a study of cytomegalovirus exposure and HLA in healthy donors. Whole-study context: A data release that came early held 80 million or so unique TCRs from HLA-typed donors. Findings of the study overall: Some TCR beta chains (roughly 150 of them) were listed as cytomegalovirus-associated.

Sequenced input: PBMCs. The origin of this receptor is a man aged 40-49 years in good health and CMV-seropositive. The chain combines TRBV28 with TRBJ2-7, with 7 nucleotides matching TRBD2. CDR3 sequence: CASSHLRGSEQYF. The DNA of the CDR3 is TGTGCCAGCAGTCACTTGCGGGGGAGCGAGCAGTACTTC.